The rows below give T cell receptor beta chains drawn from one sample of a study of blood T cell repertoires in COVID-19. TCRdb's table, derived via immunoSEQ multiplex PCR, lists solely in-frame clones and lacks some. The sample lists around 89,000 clones, 80% to 90% occurring once. Sequencing was carried out using peripheral blood. Every receptor here comes from a man in his fifties or sixties with acute or convalescent COVID-19. CDR3s include the opening cysteine and the closing phenylalanine or tryptophan. Each record gives: J gene, clone size, D gene, V gene, CDR3 protein, CDR3 DNA. D genes are given only for firm matches. Rows give clone size only sometimes, using once, few, many, or a class for an expanded clone.

J gene: TRBJ2-2; clone size: -; D gene: -; V gene: TRBV11-2; CDR3 protein: CASSFRAGADTGELFF; CDR3 DNA: TGTGCCAGCAGCTTTAGGGCGGGGGCGGACACCGGGGAGCTGTTTTTT
J gene: TRBJ2-1; clone size: once; D gene: TRBD2; V gene: TRBV9; CDR3 protein: CASSSPAGGHYNEQFF; CDR3 DNA: TGTGCCAGCAGCTCCCCAGCGGGGGGGCATTACAATGAGCAGTTCTTC
J gene: TRBJ1-2; clone size: -; D gene: -; V gene: TRBV6-1; CDR3 protein: CASSELQGNYGYTF; CDR3 DNA: TGTGCCAGCAGTGAACTCCAGGGGAACTATGGCTACACCTTC
J gene: TRBJ2-3; clone size: -; D gene: -; V gene: TRBV30; CDR3 protein: CAWRESTDTQYF; CDR3 DNA: TGTGCCTGGAGGGAGAGCACAGATACGCAGTATTTT
J gene: TRBJ2-1; clone size: -; D gene: -; V gene: TRBV7-8; CDR3 protein: CASSPFSGGNEQFF; CDR3 DNA: TGTGCCAGCAGCCCCTTTTCAGGAGGCAATGAGCAGTTCTTC
J gene: TRBJ2-5; clone size: -; D gene: -; V gene: TRBV4-2; CDR3 protein: CASSQYYPRETQYF; CDR3 DNA: TGTGCCAGCAGCCAATACTATCCCCGGGAGACCCAGTACTTC
J gene: TRBJ2-1; clone size: -; D gene: TRBD1; V gene: TRBV5-1; CDR3 protein: CASSLRSGTGSSYNEQFF; CDR3 DNA: TGCGCCAGCAGCCTTCGATCCGGGACAGGGAGCTCCTACAATGAGCAGTTCTTC
J gene: TRBJ1-1; clone size: -; D gene: -; V gene: TRBV6-5; CDR3 protein: CASTETNTEAFF; CDR3 DNA: TGTGCCAGCACGGAGACGAACACTGAAGCTTTCTTT
J gene: TRBJ2-5; clone size: -; D gene: -; V gene: TRBV5-1; CDR3 protein: CASSLVPTSRQETQYF; CDR3 DNA: TGCGCCAGCAGCTTGGTACCTACTAGCCGCCAAGAGACCCAGTACTTC
J gene: TRBJ2-3; clone size: -; D gene: TRBD2; V gene: TRBV5-4; CDR3 protein: CASSPEPFGGGTDTQYF; CDR3 DNA: TGTGCCAGCAGCCCCGAGCCCTTCGGCGGGGGTACAGATACGCAGTATTTT
J gene: TRBJ2-3; clone size: -; D gene: TRBD1; V gene: TRBV9; CDR3 protein: CASSRTGTQGAITDTQYF; CDR3 DNA: TGTGCCAGCAGCCGGACGGGAACACAGGGGGCGATTACAGATACGCAGTATTTT
J gene: TRBJ1-5; clone size: -; D gene: -; V gene: TRBV27; CDR3 protein: CASSFRGPMYSNQPQHF; CDR3 DNA: TGTGCCAGCAGTTTTAGGGGCCCGATGTATAGCAATCAGCCCCAGCATTTT
J gene: TRBJ2-1; clone size: -; D gene: TRBD1; V gene: TRBV18; CDR3 protein: CASSPDRGSYNEQFF; CDR3 DNA: TGTGCCAGCTCCCCCGACAGGGGGTCCTACAATGAGCAGTTCTTC
J gene: TRBJ2-2; clone size: -; D gene: -; V gene: TRBV19; CDR3 protein: CASLPRVAGELFF; CDR3 DNA: TGTGCCAGTCTACCCCGGGTAGCCGGGGAGCTGTTTTTT
J gene: TRBJ1-3; clone size: -; D gene: -; V gene: TRBV7-9; CDR3 protein: CASSPSGGSSGNTIYF; CDR3 DNA: TGTGCCAGCAGCCCCTCTGGCGGAAGCTCTGGAAACACCATATATTTT
J gene: TRBJ1-6; clone size: -; D gene: -; V gene: TRBV9; CDR3 protein: CASSVEADYNSPLHF; CDR3 DNA: TGTGCCAGCAGCGTAGAGGCGGACTATAATTCACCCCTCCACTTT
J gene: TRBJ2-7; clone size: -; D gene: TRBD1; V gene: TRBV5-1; CDR3 protein: CASSVRDRSPEQYF; CDR3 DNA: TGCGCCAGCAGCGTCCGGGACAGGTCTCCCGAGCAGTACTTC
J gene: TRBJ2-5; clone size: -; D gene: -; V gene: TRBV5-1; CDR3 protein: CASSLLTETQYF; CDR3 DNA: TGCGCCAGCAGCCTCCTAACGGAGACCCAGTACTTC
J gene: TRBJ2-5; clone size: -; D gene: -; V gene: TRBV29-1; CDR3 protein: CSGRDRQETQYF; CDR3 DNA: TGCAGCGGGAGAGACCGACAAGAGACCCAGTACTTC
J gene: TRBJ1-6; clone size: -; D gene: TRBD1; V gene: TRBV27; CDR3 protein: CASSPRTGGSYNSPLHF; CDR3 DNA: TGTGCCAGCAGTCCCCGGACAGGGGGTTCCTATAATTCACCCCTCCACTTT
J gene: TRBJ2-4; clone size: -; D gene: TRBD1; V gene: TRBV27; CDR3 protein: CASSVTTGGAKNIQYF; CDR3 DNA: TGTGCCAGCAGCGTAACGACAGGGGGAGCCAAAAACATTCAGTACTTC
J gene: TRBJ1-2; clone size: once; D gene: -; V gene: TRBV5-6; CDR3 protein: CASSPTGFDNYGYTF; CDR3 DNA: TGTGCCAGCAGCCCGACAGGCTTCGATAACTATGGCTACACCTTC
J gene: TRBJ1-1; clone size: -; D gene: -; V gene: TRBV30; CDR3 protein: CALSLGNTEAFF; CDR3 DNA: TGTGCCTTGTCCCTCGGGAACACTGAAGCTTTCTTT
J gene: TRBJ1-5; clone size: -; D gene: TRBD1; V gene: TRBV6-5; CDR3 protein: CASRWTGPNQPQHF; CDR3 DNA: TGTGCCAGCAGATGGACAGGTCCCAATCAGCCCCAGCATTTT
J gene: TRBJ1-2; clone size: -; D gene: TRBD1; V gene: TRBV19; CDR3 protein: CASTGQGAYGYTF; CDR3 DNA: TGTGCCAGTACTGGACAGGGGGCGTATGGCTACACCTTC
J gene: TRBJ2-3; clone size: -; D gene: TRBD2; V gene: TRBV19; CDR3 protein: CASSSGGRGTTDTQYF; CDR3 DNA: TGTGCCAGCTCTAGCGGGGGCCGGGGAACAACAGATACGCAGTATTTT
J gene: TRBJ2-5; clone size: -; D gene: TRBD2; V gene: TRBV29-1; CDR3 protein: CSGTGTSGEETQYF; CDR3 DNA: TGCAGCGGCACCGGGACTAGCGGGGAAGAGACCCAGTACTTC
J gene: TRBJ1-2; clone size: -; D gene: -; V gene: TRBV6-6; CDR3 protein: CASALGREGGYTF; CDR3 DNA: TGTGCCAGCGCGTTGGGGAGAGAGGGAGGCTACACCTTC
J gene: TRBJ2-3; clone size: -; D gene: TRBD1; V gene: TRBV28; CDR3 protein: CASSYGQGGTDTQYF; CDR3 DNA: TGTGCCAGCAGTTACGGACAGGGGGGCACAGATACGCAGTATTTT
J gene: TRBJ2-6; clone size: -; D gene: TRBD1; V gene: TRBV15; CDR3 protein: CATSRGRDRTLSGANVLTF; CDR3 DNA: TGTGCCACCAGCAGAGGTCGGGACAGGACGCTCTCTGGGGCCAACGTCCTGACTTTC
J gene: TRBJ1-6; clone size: -; D gene: -; V gene: TRBV2; CDR3 protein: CAGGREIGAPLHF; CDR3 DNA: TGTGCCGGCGGACGGGAGATAGGGGCACCCCTCCACTTT
J gene: TRBJ1-1; clone size: -; D gene: TRBD1; V gene: TRBV7-8; CDR3 protein: CASSRRGQEKAFF; CDR3 DNA: TGTGCCAGCAGCAGAAGAGGACAGGAGAAAGCTTTCTTT
J gene: TRBJ1-3; clone size: -; D gene: -; V gene: TRBV9; CDR3 protein: CASSVVPAAQGNTIYF; CDR3 DNA: TGTGCCAGCAGCGTAGTCCCGGCGGCCCAGGGAAACACCATATATTTT
J gene: TRBJ2-1; clone size: -; D gene: -; V gene: TRBV14; CDR3 protein: CASSQRLHSYNEQFF; CDR3 DNA: TGTGCCAGCAGCCAGCGGCTCCACTCCTACAATGAGCAGTTCTTC
J gene: TRBJ2-3; clone size: -; D gene: TRBD2; V gene: TRBV2; CDR3 protein: CASRKKYQMRGGHTDTQYF; CDR3 DNA: TGTGCCAGCAGGAAGAAGTACCAGATGCGGGGGGGCCATACAGATACGCAGTATTTT
J gene: TRBJ1-6; clone size: once; D gene: -; V gene: TRBV6-1; CDR3 protein: CASSEYAGVSSPLHF; CDR3 DNA: TGTGCCAGCAGTGAATACGCAGGGGTGTCCTCACCCCTCCACTTT
J gene: TRBJ1-1; clone size: -; D gene: -; V gene: TRBV6-5; CDR3 protein: CASSWEVRTEAFF; CDR3 DNA: TGTGCCAGCAGTTGGGAGGTCCGAACTGAAGCTTTCTTT
J gene: TRBJ1-6; clone size: -; D gene: -; V gene: TRBV6-6; CDR3 protein: CASSYRGWNSPLHF; CDR3 DNA: TGTGCCAGCAGTTACAGGGGTTGGAATTCACCCCTCCACTTT
J gene: TRBJ1-1; clone size: -; D gene: TRBD1; V gene: TRBV27; CDR3 protein: CASSSAPGGGGDSTEAFF; CDR3 DNA: TGTGCCAGCAGTAGCGCGCCAGGGGGCGGGGGAGATAGCACTGAAGCTTTCTTT
J gene: TRBJ1-6; clone size: -; D gene: -; V gene: TRBV7-6; CDR3 protein: CASSPTRGSSYNSPLHF; CDR3 DNA: TGTGCCAGCAGCCCTACAAGGGGCAGCTCCTATAATTCACCCCTCCACTTT
J gene: TRBJ1-6; clone size: -; D gene: TRBD1; V gene: TRBV28; CDR3 protein: CASSSPGQGAGNSPLHF; CDR3 DNA: TGTGCCAGCAGTTCGCCGGGACAGGGGGCAGGTAATTCACCCCTCCACTTT
J gene: TRBJ2-4; clone size: -; D gene: -; V gene: TRBV6-5; CDR3 protein: CASRPGQLAKNIQYF; CDR3 DNA: TGTGCCAGCAGGCCGGGACAACTAGCCAAAAACATTCAGTACTTC
J gene: TRBJ1-1; clone size: -; D gene: -; V gene: TRBV12-3/TRBV12-4; CDR3 protein: CASSWTPGEAFF; CDR3 DNA: TGTGCCAGCAGCTGGACACCCGGGGAAGCTTTCTTT
J gene: TRBJ1-2; clone size: -; D gene: -; V gene: TRBV21-1; CDR3 protein: CASSKARGPQGYTF; CDR3 DNA: TGTGCCAGCAGCAAAGCAAGGGGGCCCCAGGGCTACACCTTC
J gene: TRBJ2-3; clone size: -; D gene: -; V gene: TRBV30; CDR3 protein: CAWRQPGSDTQYF; CDR3 DNA: TGTGCCTGGAGGCAACCAGGGTCAGATACGCAGTATTTT
J gene: TRBJ2-2; clone size: -; D gene: TRBD1; V gene: TRBV3-1/TRBV3-2; CDR3 protein: CASSQTGVTGELFF; CDR3 DNA: TGTGCCAGCAGCCAAACAGGGGTCACCGGGGAGCTGTTTTTT
J gene: TRBJ1-3; clone size: -; D gene: TRBD1; V gene: TRBV28; CDR3 protein: CASTPPGGGNTIYF; CDR3 DNA: TGTGCCAGCACCCCTCCAGGGGGTGGAAACACCATATATTTT
J gene: TRBJ1-5; clone size: -; D gene: -; V gene: TRBV6-1; CDR3 protein: CASSEWPNQPQHF; CDR3 DNA: TGTGCCAGCAGTGAATGGCCAAATCAGCCCCAGCATTTT
J gene: TRBJ2-2; clone size: once; D gene: -; V gene: TRBV6-1; CDR3 protein: CASSEADSWNGELFF; CDR3 DNA: TGTGCCAGCAGTGAAGCGGATAGCTGGAACGGGGAGCTGTTTTTT
J gene: TRBJ1-6; clone size: few; D gene: -; V gene: TRBV20-1; CDR3 protein: CSARDGPTLHF; CDR3 DNA: TGCAGTGCTAGAGATGGGCCAACCCTCCACTTT
J gene: TRBJ2-5; clone size: -; D gene: TRBD1; V gene: TRBV6-5; CDR3 protein: CASSETGRQETQYF; CDR3 DNA: TGTGCCAGCAGCGAGACAGGGCGGCAAGAGACCCAGTACTTC
J gene: TRBJ2-5; clone size: -; D gene: TRBD2; V gene: TRBV9; CDR3 protein: CASGGLAGRQETQYF; CDR3 DNA: TGTGCCAGCGGGGGACTAGCGGGGCGACAAGAGACCCAGTACTTC
J gene: TRBJ1-2; clone size: -; D gene: TRBD1; V gene: TRBV30; CDR3 protein: CAWSVQTGTVGYTF; CDR3 DNA: TGTGCCTGGAGTGTACAGACCGGGACAGTTGGCTACACCTTC
J gene: TRBJ1-2; clone size: -; D gene: -; V gene: TRBV18; CDR3 protein: CASSEQGHYGYTF; CDR3 DNA: TGTGCCAGCTCCGAGCAGGGCCACTATGGCTACACCTTC
J gene: TRBJ1-5; clone size: -; D gene: -; V gene: TRBV7-9; CDR3 protein: CASSLQGQDQPQHF; CDR3 DNA: TGTGCCAGCAGCTTACAGGGTCAGGATCAGCCCCAGCATTTT
J gene: TRBJ1-1; clone size: -; D gene: -; V gene: TRBV7-9; CDR3 protein: CASSLAYRNTEAFF; CDR3 DNA: TGTGCCAGCAGCCTGGCATACAGGAACACTGAAGCTTTCTTT
J gene: TRBJ1-4; clone size: -; D gene: TRBD1; V gene: TRBV7-9; CDR3 protein: CASSLLGQHNEKLFF; CDR3 DNA: TGTGCCAGCAGCTTACTGGGACAGCATAATGAAAAACTGTTTTTT
J gene: TRBJ1-4; clone size: -; D gene: TRBD1; V gene: TRBV5-1; CDR3 protein: CASSLRQGGYEKLFF; CDR3 DNA: TGCGCCAGCAGCTTGAGGCAGGGGGGTTATGAAAAACTGTTTTTT
J gene: TRBJ1-3; clone size: -; D gene: -; V gene: TRBV5-1; CDR3 protein: CASSLVSGNTIYF; CDR3 DNA: TGCGCCAGCAGCCTGGTCTCCGGAAACACCATATATTTT
J gene: TRBJ2-2; clone size: -; D gene: -; V gene: TRBV29-1; CDR3 protein: CSAKSRVAGELFF; CDR3 DNA: TGCAGCGCTAAAAGCAGGGTGGCCGGGGAGCTGTTTTTT